These T cell receptor beta chains were read from a single sample in a study of OX40 agonist ivuxolimab in advanced cancers. Using immunoSEQ multiplex PCR, the repertoire was profiled, and TCRdb retains in-frame clones only, with some absent. This repertoire shows nearly 85,000 clones, roughly 80% found once; its top ten account for around 0.88%. The sample here was CD4+ or CD8+ T cells sorted from blood, taken in a trial of the OX40 agonist ivuxolimab. Every receptor here comes from an adult with an advanced solid tumor such as melanoma, head and neck, liver or kidney cancer. CDR3s include the opening cysteine and the closing phenylalanine or tryptophan. The order of the fields is D gene, J gene, clone size, V gene, CDR3 DNA, CDR3 protein. A D gene is named only where the DNA matches it firmly. Part of the rows lack a size; the others show once, few, many or a class for expanded clones.

TRBD2 TRBJ2-3 once TRBV6-1 TGTGCCAGCATTGGACTAGAGGCGCAGTATTTT CASIGLEAQYF
TRBD1 TRBJ1-4 . TRBV4-2 TGTGCCAGCAGCCATCGGACAGGGGAAGAAAAACTGTTTTTT CASSHRTGEEKLFF
. TRBJ2-3 . TRBV13 TGTGCCAGCAGCCCCCCGGGACTCAGGGGCCGGGGAGAGCAGTATTTT CASSPPGLRGRGEQYF
. TRBJ2-7 . TRBV4-3 TGCGCCAGCAGCCAAGAGGTACAGGGATTGAGCTCCTACGAGCAGTACTTC CASSQEVQGLSSYEQYF
TRBD1 TRBJ1-1 . TRBV5-5 TGTGCCAGCAGCACACAGGGGGACACTGAAGCTTTCTTT CASSTQGDTEAFF
. TRBJ1-2 . TRBV4-3 TGCGCCAGCAGCCAAGATTCGGGTCCCGTCTATGGCTACACCTTC CASSQDSGPVYGYTF
TRBD2 TRBJ2-3 . TRBV11-2 TGTGCCAGCAGCTTAGCTCTAGCGGGGCGCACAGATACGCAGTATTTT CASSLALAGRTDTQYF
TRBD1 TRBJ2-5 . TRBV7-7 TGTGCTAGCAGCTTGCAGGGGGCTTCTGAGACCCAGTACTTC CASSLQGASETQYF
TRBD1 TRBJ2-7 . TRBV6-5 TGTGCCAGCAGTTATGACCCCCAGGGGGCCTACGAGCAGTACTTC CASSYDPQGAYEQYF
. TRBJ1-1 . TRBV30 TGTGCCTGGGAGGGGGGGACGAACACTGAAGCTTTCTTT CAWEGGTNTEAFF
TRBD1 TRBJ1-4 once TRBV27 TGTGCCACCATGGAGACAGGGGCAGCAAAACTGTTTTTT CATMETGAAKLFF
. TRBJ1-1 . TRBV7-2 TGTGCCAGCAGCTTAGACAGTGAAGCTTTCTTT CASSLDSEAFF
TRBD1 TRBJ2-7 . TRBV19 TGTGCCAGTAGTTTCCCCGGACAGGCCTCCTACGAGCAGTACTTC CASSFPGQASYEQYF
. TRBJ1-1 . TRBV19 TGTGCCTCGTTCCGGGGGCGAAACACTGAAGCTTTCTTT CASFRGRNTEAFF
TRBD2 TRBJ2-1 . TRBV6-7 TGTGCCAGCAGTTTCTACCAGGGAGGGTACAATGAGCAGTTCTTC CASSFYQGGYNEQFF
. TRBJ2-1 once TRBV6-5 TGTGCCAGCAGTTCGTCGTTTGGGGAACAGTTCTTC CASSSSFGEQFF